What follows is one T cell receptor beta chain and its context. Its antigen remains unknown. The CDR3 consists of 16 residues. Germline V lookup: CDR1 DFQATT, CDR2 SNEGSKA (reference sequence). Trimming took off 6 bases at V and 0 bases at J, with 18 bases between the two ends. This sample is part of a study of T-cell reconstitution after alpha-beta-depleted transplantation in children. Study-level results: The authors attributed T-cell counts and diversity one year after transplant mostly to newly produced T cells.

During its preparation, the TCRbeta library received unique molecular identifiers. MiXCR, applied by TCRdb to the PCR reads, yields one record per CDR3 protein. The sample consists of about 980,000 distinct CDR3 sequences, roughly 31% of them appearing once. The receptor was isolated from a boy in the first two years of life who had a stem cell transplant for SCID, so the T cells may come from the graft donor. The chain uses TRBV20-1 and TRBJ2-1, with D possibly being TRBD1 (5 bases). Sequenced material: PBMCs, mostly from graft donor cells, taken 360 days after TCRalphabeta/CD19-depleted stem cell transplant. The CDR3 DNA follows: TGCAGTGCCCATGCCAAGGGGCTGTTCTCCTACAATGAGCAGTTCTTC. This translates into CSAHAKGLFSYNEQFF.